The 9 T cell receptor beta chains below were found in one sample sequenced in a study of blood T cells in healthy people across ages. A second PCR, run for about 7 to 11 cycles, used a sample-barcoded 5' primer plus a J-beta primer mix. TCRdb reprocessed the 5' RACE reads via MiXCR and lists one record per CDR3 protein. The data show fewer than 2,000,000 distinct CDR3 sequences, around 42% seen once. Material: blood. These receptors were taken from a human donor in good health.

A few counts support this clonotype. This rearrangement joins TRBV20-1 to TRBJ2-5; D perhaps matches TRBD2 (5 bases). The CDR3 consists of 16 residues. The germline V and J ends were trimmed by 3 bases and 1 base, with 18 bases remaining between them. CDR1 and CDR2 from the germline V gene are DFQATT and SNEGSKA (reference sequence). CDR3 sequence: CSARRLGGAVQETQYF. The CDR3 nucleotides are TGCAGTGCTAGGAGGTTGGGCGGAGCGGTCCAAGAGACCCAGTACTTC.

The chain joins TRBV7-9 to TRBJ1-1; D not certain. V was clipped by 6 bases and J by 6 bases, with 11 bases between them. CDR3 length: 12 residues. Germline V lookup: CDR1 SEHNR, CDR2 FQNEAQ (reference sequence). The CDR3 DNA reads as TGTGCCAGCAGTTTCGGAGACCCTGAAGCTTTCTTT. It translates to CASSFGDPEAFF.

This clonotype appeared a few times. The CDR3 DNA reads as TGTGCCAGCAGCCTTGAGACAGGGGGCGTCTATGGCTACACCTTC. Protein: CASSLETGGVYGYTF. This rearrangement joins TRBV2 to TRBJ1-2, with 10 bases matching TRBD1. CDR1 and CDR2 from the germline V gene are SNHLY and FYNNEI. The CDR3 length is 15 residues. J lost 4 bases, V lost 6 bases, and 8 bases had no gene match.

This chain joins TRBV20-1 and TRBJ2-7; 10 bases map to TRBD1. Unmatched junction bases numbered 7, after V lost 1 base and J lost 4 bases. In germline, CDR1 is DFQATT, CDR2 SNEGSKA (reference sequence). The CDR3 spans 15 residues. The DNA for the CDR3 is TGCAGTGCTAGAGGAGACCGGGACAGGGGTTACGAGCAGTACTTC. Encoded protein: CSARGDRDRGYEQYF.

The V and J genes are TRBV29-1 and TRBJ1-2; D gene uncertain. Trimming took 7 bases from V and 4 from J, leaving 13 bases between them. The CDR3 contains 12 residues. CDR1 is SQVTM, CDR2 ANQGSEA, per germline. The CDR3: CSASRAAYGYTF. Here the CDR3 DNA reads TGCAGCGCCTCCCGCGCAGCCTATGGCTACACCTTC.

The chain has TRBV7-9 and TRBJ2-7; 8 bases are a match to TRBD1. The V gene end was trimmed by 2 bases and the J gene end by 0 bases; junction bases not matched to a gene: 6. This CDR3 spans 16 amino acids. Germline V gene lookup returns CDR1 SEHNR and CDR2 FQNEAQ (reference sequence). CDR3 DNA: TGTGCCAGCAGCTTACAGGGGGCGGAGAGCTCCTACGAGCAGTACTTC. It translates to CASSLQGAESSYEQYF.

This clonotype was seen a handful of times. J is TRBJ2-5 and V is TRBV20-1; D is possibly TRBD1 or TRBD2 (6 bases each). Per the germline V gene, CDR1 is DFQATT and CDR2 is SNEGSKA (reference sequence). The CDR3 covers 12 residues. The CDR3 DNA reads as TGCAGCCAGGCCGGGGGCGGAGAGACCCAGTACTTC. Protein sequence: CSQAGGGETQYF.

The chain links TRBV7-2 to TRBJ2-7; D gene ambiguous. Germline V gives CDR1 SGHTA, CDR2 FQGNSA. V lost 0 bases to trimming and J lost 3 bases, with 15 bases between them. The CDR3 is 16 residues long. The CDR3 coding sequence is TGTGCCAGCAGCTTAGCGGCCAGCGTACAACTCTACGAGCAGTACTTC. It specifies CASSLAASVQLYEQYF.

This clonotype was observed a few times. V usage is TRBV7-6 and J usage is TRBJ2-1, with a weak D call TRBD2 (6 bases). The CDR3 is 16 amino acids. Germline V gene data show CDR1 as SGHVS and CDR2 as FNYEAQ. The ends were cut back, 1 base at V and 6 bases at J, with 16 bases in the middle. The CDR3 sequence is CASSLVGPSASNEQFF. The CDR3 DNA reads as TGTGCCAGCAGCTTAGTTGGTCCTAGCGCTTCCAATGAGCAGTTCTTC.